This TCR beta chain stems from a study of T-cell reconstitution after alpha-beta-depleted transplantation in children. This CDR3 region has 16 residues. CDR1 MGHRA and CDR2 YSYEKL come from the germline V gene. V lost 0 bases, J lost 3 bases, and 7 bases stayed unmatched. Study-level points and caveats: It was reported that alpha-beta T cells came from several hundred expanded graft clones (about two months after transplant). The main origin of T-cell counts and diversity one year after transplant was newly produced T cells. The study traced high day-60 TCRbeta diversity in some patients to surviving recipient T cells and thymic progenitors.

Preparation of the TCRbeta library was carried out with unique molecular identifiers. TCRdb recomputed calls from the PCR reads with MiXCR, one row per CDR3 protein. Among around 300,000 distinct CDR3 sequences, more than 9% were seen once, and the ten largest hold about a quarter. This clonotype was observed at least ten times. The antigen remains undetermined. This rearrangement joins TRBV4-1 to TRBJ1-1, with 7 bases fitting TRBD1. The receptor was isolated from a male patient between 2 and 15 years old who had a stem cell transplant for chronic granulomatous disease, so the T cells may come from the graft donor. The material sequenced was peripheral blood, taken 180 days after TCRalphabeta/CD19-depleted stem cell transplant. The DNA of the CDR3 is TGCGCCAGCAGCCAAGAAATAAGACAGGGAGACACTGAAGCTTTCTTT. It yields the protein CASSQEIRQGDTEAFF.